This TCR beta chain was captured in a study of CD8 T cells in Susac syndrome (dated by TCRdb to the late 2010s). For the study in its entirety: Whether CD8+ T cell activation and differentiation in Susac syndrome was antigen driven was tested using repertoire sequencing.

Overall study results and their limits: The TCR sequencing and HLA analysis was acknowledged to have included a relatively small number of individuals.

RNA was extracted with the RNeasy kit and roughly 0.45 to 1 ug was reverse transcribed using random hexamers. TCR beta CDR3 regions were amplified with the immunoSEQ multiplex PCR assay covering 54 Vbeta and 13 Jbeta segments. PCR amplification bias was corrected by using a synthetic template baseline for primer optimization and computational correction. Regarding the original processing steps: Reads were annotated to V, D and J genes according to IMGT and were analyzed with immunoSEQ Analyzer, with only productive sequences retained. Clonality was computed as one minus Shannon entropy normalized by log2 of the number of productive unique sequences. Public and private clones were assessed among the 100 most prevalent clones of each patient and control. Clones were defined as Susac-specific if absent from the healthy and MS cohorts, from 1052 published viral clones and from other ImmuneACCESS disease sequences. Using fastp trimming at Q25 and MiXCR clonotype assembly, TCRdb reanalyzed the public sequencing data and kept in-frame beta chains. One record per CDR3 amino acid sequence lists the most common genes and DNA. TCRdb's processing, not the study's, gives the V and J calls here. This sample has approximately 270,000 distinct CDR3 sequences in its table, and around 95% of those were observed once. The top ten clones comprise 0.06% to 0.08% of the sample.

CDR1 and CDR2 were assigned from the germline V gene (reference sequence) as DFQATT and SNEGSKA. The CDR3 runs 16 residues from the cysteine to the phenylalanine. Only the CDR3 DNA is retained, 48 bases long and in frame from the first base. Compared with germline, V lacks 4 bases and J lacks 0 bases; bases without a gene match: 4. Peripheral blood CD8+ and CD4+ T cells from healthy donors, Susac syndrome patients and multiple sclerosis patients were profiled by high-throughput TCR beta sequencing. Treatment-naive patients with stable or active relapsing-remitting disease fulfilling revised McDonald criteria were used as multiple sclerosis controls. Bulk CD8+ and CD4+ T cells were purified magnetically by negative isolation, whereas CD8+ TEMRA cells were enriched by FACS. Blood was drawn into EDTA tubes, processed within 24 hours, and PBMCs were isolated by density gradient centrifugation. PBMCs intended for TCR sequencing were cryopreserved in liquid nitrogen and thawed later in a water bath at 37 degrees C. A purity of at least 90% was achieved for sorted or isolated CD4+, CD8+ and CD8+ TEMRA cells.

With regard to this clonotype: What this receptor recognizes is not known. Within one base of it there is no much larger clone, and no base qualities were kept.

The sequence is built from TRBV20-1 and TRBJ2-1, with 12 bases matching TRBD2. Sequencing used CD4+ T cells from PBMCs. The TCR was taken from a human donor with multiple sclerosis. The CDR3 here reads CSAITSGGSSYNEQFF. The DNA sequence reads TGCAGTGCTATTACTAGCGGGGGGAGCTCCTACAATGAGCAGTTCTTC.